These 6 T cell receptor beta chains came from one sample sequenced in a study of beta chain features in type 1 diabetes. Expressed TCRB transcripts got sequenced, as all isolated RNA was reverse transcribed. TCRdb's table, derived via immunoSEQ multiplex PCR, lists solely in-frame clones and lacks some. The sample shows under 300,000 clones, 27% of them seen only once. The sequencing sample was made of central memory CD4+ T cells from blood. These receptors were obtained from a man aged 30 to 45 in good health.

The rearrangement uses TRBV5-6 and TRBJ2-6; no firm D call. The germline gives CDR1 SGHDT, CDR2 YYEEEE. The CDR3 consists of 15 residues. The ends were cut back, 2 bases at V and 5 bases at J, with 11 bases in the middle. The CDR3 is CASSFGQMRANVLTF. The CDR3 DNA sequence: TGTGCCAGCAGCTTCGGCCAGATGAGGGCCAACGTCCTGACTTTC.

This clone was found a few times. V and J are TRBV7-2 and TRBJ2-3; weak D call: TRBD1 (6 bases). Germline V gene sequence: CDR1 SGHTA, CDR2 FQGNSA. The CDR3 sequence is 14 residues long. Deletions cut 1 base from V and 3 bases from J, with 8 bases between. CDR3 bases: TGTGCCAGCAGCTTAGTCCAGGGGACAGATACGCAGTATTTT. This gives the protein CASSLVQGTDTQYF.

On this clone itself: One end of the junction fails to match germline, which may point to a read error. This chain joins TRBV11-2 and TRBJ2-3; tentative D call: TRBD2 (5 bases). The CDR3 totals 15 residues. In germline, CDR1 is SGHAT, CDR2 FQNNGV. CDR3 nucleotide sequence: TGTGCCAGCGGCTTAGCAAGGCGGGGCACAGATACGCAGTATTTT. It codes for CASGLARRGTDTQYF.

The rearrangement joins TRBV7-9 to TRBJ2-5, with 7 bases matching TRBD1. The end of the DNA is better explained by TRBJ2-7, so the J call may be wrong. The CDR3 consists of 15 residues. Germline values: CDR1 SEHNR, CDR2 FQNEAQ (reference sequence). The CDR3 loop reads CASSLTQGNNYEQYF. The CDR3 region has the DNA TGTGCCAGCAGCCTTACACAGGGGAACAACTACGAGCAGTACTTC.

This clone showed up just a few times. The chain carries TRBV5-1 and TRBJ2-7; perhaps TRBD1 as D (6 bases). Trimming removed 4 bases from V and 2 bases from J, with 13 bases in between. CDR1 and CDR2 from the germline V gene are SGHRS and YFSETQ. The length of the CDR3 is 14 residues. For the CDR3, the DNA is TGCGCCAGCAGCCCTCGGACAGAAACCTACGAGCAGTACTTC. Translating gives CASSPRTETYEQYF.

This clone occurred once. The V gene is TRBV5-4, the J gene TRBJ2-7, with 7 bases lining up with TRBD1. The CDR3 totals 14 residues. The V gene's germline CDR1 is SGHNT and CDR2 YYREEE (reference sequence). With V trimmed by 3 bases and J by 5 bases, 8 bases remained unmatched. DNA for the CDR3: TGTGCCAGCAGCTCGACCGACAGGGTCGACGAGCAGTACTTC. This codes for CASSSTDRVDEQYF.